These 27 T cell receptor beta chains were all obtained from the same sample, sequenced in a study of OX40 agonist ivuxolimab in advanced cancers. TCRdb's table, derived via immunoSEQ multiplex PCR, lists solely in-frame clones and lacks some. The repertoire holds 98,000 or so clones, over 75% seen once, with approximately 2.5% in the top ten. Sample: CD4+ or CD8+ T cells sorted from blood, taken in a trial of the OX40 agonist ivuxolimab. Receptors were obtained from an adult with an advanced solid tumor such as melanoma, head and neck, liver or kidney cancer.

V usage is TRBV19 and J usage is TRBJ1-1; no definite D call. The length of the CDR3 is 15 residues. Trimming removed 9 bases at V and 0 bases at J, with 17 bases between. Looked up from germline, CDR1 is LNHDA and CDR2 is SQIVND (reference sequence). CDR3 in DNA: TGTGCCAGCGCTTCTCGGGGAAGGGTGAACACTGAAGCTTTCTTT. Amino acid sequence: CASASRGRVNTEAFF.

J is TRBJ1-3 and V is TRBV6-6, with D perhaps matching TRBD1 (6 bases). The ends were cut back, 1 base at V and 6 bases at J, with 10 bases in the middle. This CDR3 spans 14 amino acids. CDR1 MNHNY and CDR2 SVGAGI come from the germline V gene (reference sequence). The CDR3 reads CASSYWQGKNTIYF. In DNA form, the CDR3 reads TGTGCCAGCAGTTACTGGCAGGGGAAAAACACCATATATTTT.

This rearrangement joins TRBV7-2 to TRBJ2-3; 13 bases fit TRBD2. The CDR3 totals 16 residues. The germline gives CDR1 SGHTA, CDR2 FQGNSA. V was pared by 2 bases and J by 8 bases, with 7 bases of the junction left unmatched. CDR3 nucleotides: TGTGCCAGCAGCTTAAGGGGGGGACTAGCGGGAACTACGCAGTATTTT. Amino acid sequence: CASSLRGGLAGTTQYF. The full variable domain, its missing parts supplied by reference TRBV7-2 and TRBJ2-3, is GAGVSQSPSNKVTEKGKDVELRCDPISGHTALYWYRQSLGQGLEFLIYFQGNSAPDKSGLPSDRFSAERTGGSVSTLTIQRTQQEDSAVYLCASSLRGGLAGTTQYFGPGTRLTVL.

The CDR3 sequence is CASSLTRGSSYEQYF. The CDR3 DNA reads TGTGCCAGCAGTTTAACGCGGGGGAGCTCCTACGAGCAGTACTTC. V gene TRBV28 combines with J gene TRBJ2-7; TRBD2 matches 7 bases. The CDR3 spans 15 residues. Germline V gene data show CDR1 as MDHEN and CDR2 as SYDVKM. V lost 2 bases, J lost 0 bases, and 4 bases stayed unmatched.

In the case of this clone: Other nucleotide sequences from this sample produce the same CDR3. The J gene is TRBJ2-5, the V gene TRBV30; D perhaps matches TRBD1 (6 bases). The CDR3 length is 13 residues. The V gene lost 1 base and the J gene lost 2 bases, with 8 bases spanning the gap. Per the germline V gene, CDR1 is GTSNPN and CDR2 is SVGIG (reference sequence). The CDR3, as DNA: TGTGCCTGGAGTGGCAGGGGACAAGAGACCCAGTACTTC. It specifies CAWSGRGQETQYF.

The chain combines TRBV9 with TRBJ2-2; 10 nucleotides agree with TRBD1. Germline lookup yields CDR1 SGDLS and CDR2 YYNGEE. The V gene end was trimmed by 4 bases and the J gene end by 5 bases; junction bases not matched to a gene: 8. This CDR3 region has 16 residues. The CDR3, as DNA: TGTGCCAGCAGCACCCGACAGGGGGCGGTTACCGGGGAGCTGTTTTTT. The encoded protein is CASSTRQGAVTGELFF.

In this sample, this clone turned up a few times. The V and J genes are TRBV2 and TRBJ2-3; 10 bases are shared with TRBD2. Trimming took 2 bases from V and 5 from J; bases not matched to a gene: 13. There are 18 residues in the CDR3. CDR1 and CDR2 (germline): SNHLY, FYNNEI. The CDR3 DNA follows: TGTGCCAGCAGTGAATATCGTGCTAGCGGGAGCCACAGAGATACGCAGTATTTT. This translates into CASSEYRASGSHRDTQYF.

The chain couples TRBV5-1 to TRBJ1-3, with 11 bases fitting TRBD1. V gave up 4 bases and J gave up 0 bases; unmatched junction bases: 12. Germline loops: CDR1 SGHRS, CDR2 YFSETQ. CDR3 size: 19 residues. The CDR3 protein is CASSANPGQGVHSGNTIYF. The CDR3 coding sequence is TGCGCCAGCAGCGCTAATCCGGGACAGGGGGTCCACTCTGGAAACACCATATATTTT.

This chain links TRBV7-2 with TRBJ1-5; D is possibly TRBD1 (5 bases). The CDR3 extends over 15 amino acids. Germline loops: CDR1 SGHTA, CDR2 FQGNSA. The V end lost 0 bases, the J end lost 4 bases, and 10 bases lay between the germline ends. The CDR3 DNA follows: TGTGCCAGCAGCTTAGCCTACGGGGCGAATCAGCCCCAGCATTTT. It is translated as CASSLAYGANQPQHF.

The chain has TRBV7-9 and TRBJ2-3; TRBD2 matches at 8 bases. Trimming removed 7 bases from V and 6 bases from J; junction bases left unmatched: 9. The germline gives CDR1 SEHNR, CDR2 FQNEAQ (reference sequence). The CDR3 loop spans 14 amino acids. CDR3 bases: TGTGCCAGCAAGCCCAGCGGGAGTGCGGATACGCAGTATTTT. Amino acid sequence: CASKPSGSADTQYF.

The chain is built from TRBV5-1 and TRBJ2-7; no firm D call. Trimming took 2 bases from V and 0 from J, leaving 18 bases between them. Germline values: CDR1 SGHRS, CDR2 YFSETQ. The CDR3 is 17 residues long. The CDR3 sequence is CASSFSIDMGSSYEQYF. In DNA form, the CDR3 reads TGCGCCAGCAGCTTTAGCATTGACATGGGTAGCTCCTACGAGCAGTACTTC.

The gene calls are TRBV6-4 and TRBJ2-7; 7 positions match TRBD2. The V segment lost 0 bases and the J segment 2 bases; nucleotides outside the gene matches: 1. Germline V gene lookup returns CDR1 MRHNA and CDR2 SNTAGT. The CDR3 contains 14 residues. CDR3 nucleotides: TGTGCCAGCAGTGACTCCGGGGGGACCTACGAGCAGTACTTC. Protein sequence: CASSDSGGTYEQYF.

The V gene is TRBV5-8, the J gene TRBJ1-1; tentative D call: TRBD1 (6 bases). The germline V gene encodes CDR1 SGHTS and CDR2 YDEGEE. CDR3 size: 13 residues. V was shortened by 1 base and J by 7 bases, with 11 bases between the two germline ends. For the CDR3, the DNA is TGTGCCAGCAGCTTGAGGGGGGCGGTTGAAGCTTTCTTT. Encoded protein: CASSLRGAVEAFF.

As to this clone: The sample has other DNA sequences that encode this CDR3 too. The V call is TRBV18, the J call TRBJ2-5; D is undetermined. This CDR3 comprises 13 residues. Trimming stripped 0 bases from V and 2 bases from J, with 4 bases between. Germline lookup yields CDR1 KGHSH and CDR2 LQKENI. The CDR3 loop reads CASSPPNQETQYF. Written as DNA, the CDR3 is TGTGCCAGCTCACCACCGAATCAAGAGACCCAGTACTTC.

J is TRBJ2-7 and V is TRBV10-3, with a tentative D call TRBD2 (6 bases). The V gene's germline CDR1 is ENHRY and CDR2 SYGVKD. The CDR3 consists of 13 residues. Deletions cut 11 bases from V and 2 bases from J, with 16 bases between. The CDR3 region is CAGRVEGTYEQYF. The DNA for the CDR3 is TGTGCCGGCAGGGTGGAGGGGACCTACGAGCAGTACTTC.

Here the CDR3 reads CASSQDGAQRRYF. In DNA, the CDR3 is TGCGCCAGCAGCCAAGATGGAGCGCAGCGTCGGTACTTC. The chain carries TRBV4-1 and TRBJ2-5; D remains unclear. Trimming removed 0 bases from V and 13 bases from J, with 15 bases in between. There are 13 residues in the CDR3. The germline V gene has CDR1 MGHRA and CDR2 YSYEKL.

The gene calls are TRBV11-2 and TRBJ1-2, with 8 nucleotides matching TRBD1. The CDR3 is 15 residues long. V lost 5 bases to trimming and J lost 2 bases; unmatched junction nucleotides: 7. Germline CDR1 is SGHAT and CDR2 is FQNNGV. The CDR3 sequence: CASSTRDRPNYGYTF. The CDR3 DNA reads TGTGCCAGCAGCACCCGGGACAGGCCCAACTATGGCTACACCTTC.

The chain recombines TRBV5-1 with TRBJ2-2, with D tentatively TRBD2 (6 bases). This CDR3 has 16 residues. V was clipped by 4 bases and J by 0 bases, with 13 bases between them. Germline CDR1 SGHRS, CDR2 YFSETQ. The CDR3 DNA reads as TGCGCCAGCAGCCCTGGAGTAGCGGCGAACACCGGGGAGCTGTTTTTT. This codes for CASSPGVAANTGELFF.

The DNA of the CDR3 is TGTGCCAGCAGCTTAGACGTAGGGATGGGTCAGCCCCAGCATTTT. Encoded protein: CASSLDVGMGQPQHF. This chain joins TRBV7-9 and TRBJ1-5; no definite D call. This CDR3 is 15 amino acids long. V gave up 1 base and J gave up 6 bases, with 13 bases separating them. Per the germline V gene, CDR1 is SEHNR and CDR2 is FQNEAQ (reference sequence).

This chain uses TRBV4-1 with TRBJ1-5, with D possibly being TRBD1 (5 bases). This CDR3 has 15 amino acids. Trimming took 0 bases from V and 6 from J, leaving 12 bases between them. Per the germline V gene, CDR1 is MGHRA and CDR2 is YSYEKL. CDR3 sequence (DNA): TGCGCCAGCAGCCAAGAAGCAGGGTTTAGTCAGCCCCAGCATTTT. It is translated as CASSQEAGFSQPQHF.

The CDR3, as DNA: TGTGCCAGCTCACTACCGGGGACCTCAACTGAAGCTTTCTTT. Translating gives CASSLPGTSTEAFF. The rearrangement uses TRBV18 and TRBJ1-1; tentatively, D is TRBD1 (5 bases). In germline, CDR1 is KGHSH, CDR2 LQKENI. Trimming took 4 bases from V and 5 from J, leaving 14 bases between them. The CDR3 covers 14 residues.

This chain uses TRBV28 with TRBJ1-1, with no clear D. Germline V gene lookup returns CDR1 MDHEN and CDR2 SYDVKM. The CDR3 sequence is 11 residues long. Deletions cut 7 bases from V and 7 bases from J, with 10 bases between. DNA for the CDR3: TGTGCCAGCATTTCTGTAGTTGAAGCTTTCTTT. This sequence encodes CASISVVEAFF.

The rearrangement joins TRBV4-1 to TRBJ2-7; 15 bases agree with TRBD2. Germline-derived CDR1 and CDR2 are MGHRA and YSYEKL. The CDR3 has 14 amino acids. Trimming at V came to 2 bases and at J to 9 bases, leaving 2 bases not matched to a gene. The CDR3 is CASSQPGLAGGQYF. CDR3 in DNA: TGCGCCAGCAGCCAACCGGGACTAGCGGGAGGGCAGTACTTC.

This clone was observed a few times. V is TRBV10-1 and J is TRBJ2-7; D remains unclear. The CDR3 covers 12 residues. Germline V CDR1 and CDR2: WNHNN, SYGVQD (reference sequence). Trimming removed 1 base at V and 3 bases at J, with 4 bases between. The CDR3 nucleotides are TGCGCCAGCAGTGAGTACAGCTACGAGCAGTACTTC. The encoded protein is CASSEYSYEQYF.

The count of this clone is one. The chain couples TRBV29-1 to TRBJ1-2; D ambiguous. The germline V gene encodes CDR1 SQVTM and CDR2 ANQGSEA. The CDR3 runs 13 residues. V was clipped by 0 bases and J by 4 bases, with 9 bases between them. The CDR3 bases are TGCAGCGTTGAAGACCGTACAGTCTATGGCTACACCTTC. This codes for CSVEDRTVYGYTF.

This chain links TRBV2 with TRBJ1-5; weak D call: TRBD1 (5 bases). Germline-derived CDR1 and CDR2 are SNHLY and FYNNEI. Trimming cost V 1 base and J 7 bases, with 14 bases left between them. The CDR3 consists of 15 residues. The chain's CDR3 is CASSEEKAAGQPQHF. In DNA form, the CDR3 reads TGTGCCAGCAGTGAAGAAAAAGCAGCAGGGCAGCCCCAGCATTTT.

This clone was detected only once. V gene TRBV11-3 combines with J gene TRBJ2-3; TRBD2 is a possible D gene (5 bases). The germline CDR1 and CDR2 sequences are SGHNT and YENEEA. The CDR3 totals 13 residues. Trimming shortened V by 4 bases and J by 4 bases, and 9 bases separated the two germline ends. The DNA for the CDR3 is TGTGCCAGCAGCTCCGGGATCGCAGATACGCAGTATTTT. It is translated as CASSSGIADTQYF.